This record looks at one T cell receptor beta chain sequence and its context. This clone has ten or more counts. It has no known antigen specificity. No clone much larger than this one lies a single base away; base qualities are absent. This specimen belongs to a study of blood T cell repertoires in COVID-19 (dated by TCRdb to the early 2020s). In the study overall: Samples covering the acute and convalescent phases of COVID-19 were provided by collaborators in the United States, Italy and Spain. Where available, HLA class I and class II types were taken from metadata supplied by the sample provider and were not determined by assay-based typing. Subjects who had been exposed to COVID-19, were actively infected with it, or had recovered from it provided the deeply sampled blood TCRbeta repertoires that made up the dataset. The repertoires were made available in a free public database intended to serve as a resource for research on the immune response to SARS-CoV-2. The samples were drawn from the first 160 participants of the ongoing ImmuneRACE study and from more than 1,000 subjects provided by 6 global collaborators. Sample metadata almost always included a de-identified subject ID, COVID-19 status, age in years and sex. The material from the prospective study consisted of cDNA or gDNA derived from T cells, B-cell-depleted T cells, or PBMCs. General study outcomes and caveats: The amount of clinical and demographic metadata varied by source and participant and was provided uncurated.

The immunoSEQ Assay, a bias-controlled multiplex PCR, was used to amplify TCRbeta CDR3 regions from genomic DNA. Concerning the study's data processing: The number of nucleated cells in each sample was estimated by amplification of reference gene primers within the assay. To quantify the absolute abundance of each unique TCRbeta CDR3 rearrangement, sequence reads were collapsed and filtered. For each sample, productive Simpson clonality was calculated by taking the square root of Simpson's diversity index across productive rearrangements. TCRdb took this table from immuneACCESS and kept in-frame rearrangements with V and J called. Such tables lack part of the clones; where checked against another copy, unresolved V genes explain under half of the gap, and the rest is unexplained. V and J calls and clone size come straight from that table; D and trimming were deduced from the DNA. The sample table records about 500,000 clones; about 90% of these occur just once. The ten largest clones add up to about 0.75% of the sample.

The junction carries 9 bases between V and J, which are trimmed by 2 bases and 4 bases respectively. CDR1 SGHKS and CDR2 YYEKEE are derived from the germline V gene (reference sequence). The CDR3 measures 13 amino acids from cysteine to phenylalanine. The entry retains the CDR3 DNA only, 39 bases that are in frame from base 1. Enrolling through a virtual design, the prospective study's participants ranged in age from roughly 18 to 89 years and lived across some 23 United States geographic areas. In the prospective study, cohorts were assigned on the basis of participant-reported clinical history obtained from a screening survey and a study questionnaire. For ImmuneRACE Cohort 3, a participant was defined as recovered based on two consecutive negative NP/OP PCR tests, clearance by a healthcare professional, or resolution of symptoms. In the prospective study, mobile phlebotomists collected whole blood, serum and a nasopharyngeal or oropharyngeal swab from each participant. Additional blood draws and questionnaires over a 2-month period could optionally be provided by prospective study participants. Before DNA extraction, blood samples from the prospective study were shipped at room temperature or frozen.

The sequencing sample was made of PBMCs or T cells enriched from blood (not recorded which). Recombination joined TRBV5-5 with TRBJ1-2; the D gene remains uncertain. This clonotype was obtained from a woman between 18 and 29 years old who had recovered from COVID-19. The DNA sequence is given as TGTGCCAGCAGCTTTGCGGGTTTCTATGGCTACACCTTC. Translation gives CASSFAGFYGYTF.